The next 20 T cell receptor beta chains were all read from a single sample in a study of spatial heterogeneity in lung cancer (dated by TCRdb to about 2019). The method was 5' RACE. The sequencer was a NextSeq 500. In TCRdb, the public reads were trimmed at Q25 with fastp and aligned with MiXCR, with productive beta chains retained. Every entry covers one CDR3 protein and lists the most common genes and DNA from its rows. The sample profile shows about 85,000 distinct CDR3 sequences; approximately 18% of them were found once. The leading ten clones occupy around 5.9% of the sample. The time point tag for this specimen amounts to: sample taken at primary tumor resection. Without any cell sorting, TCR sequencing was performed on whole RNA extracted either from tumor and nontumor lung tissue or from cryopreserved PBMC samples. This specimen was PBMCs, taken at surgery. The receptor source for this set is a male donor with early-stage non-small cell lung cancer.

The table lists this clonotype with a few counts. The J gene is TRBJ2-2, the V gene TRBV7-2; D is perhaps TRBD2 (5 bases). The V end was cut by 2 bases, the J end by 7 bases, with 14 bases between. This CDR3 has 15 residues. Germline CDR1 is SGHTA and CDR2 is FQGNSA. The CDR3 reads CASSLSPGTGGELFF. The CDR3 DNA follows: TGTGCCAGCAGCTTATCCCCGGGAACTGGCGGGGAGCTGTTTTTT.

This clonotype was seen repeatedly, ten times or more. This CDR3 is CASSLSGSTEAFF. As DNA, the CDR3 is TGTGCCAGCAGTTTGTCAGGGTCCACTGAAGCTTTCTTT. V and J are TRBV28 and TRBJ1-1, with D possibly being TRBD1 (5 bases). Trimming stripped 3 bases from V and 4 bases from J, with 9 bases between. This CDR3 spans 13 amino acids. Germline CDR1 reads MDHEN; CDR2 reads SYDVKM.

This clonotype was picked up a small number of times. This rearrangement joins TRBV5-6 to TRBJ2-5; 10 bases agree with TRBD2. The CDR3 consists of 17 residues. The V gene's germline CDR1 is SGHDT and CDR2 YYEEEE. The junction had 13 bases not matched to a gene; V was cut back by 4 bases and J by 4 bases. CDR3 in DNA: TGTGCCAGCAGCGTGACACTAGCGGGATTAGAGGGAGAGACCCAGTACTTC. Its protein product is CASSVTLAGLEGETQYF. Together with reference TRBV5-6 and TRBJ2-5, the CDR3 gives the full variable domain: DAGVTQSPTHLIKTRGQQVTLRCSPKSGHDTVSWYQQALGQGPQFIFQYYEEEERQRGNFPDRFSGHQFPNYSSELNVNALLLGDSALYLCASSVTLAGLEGETQYFGPGTRLLVL.

This chain joins TRBV5-5 and TRBJ2-5; no clear D. Germline CDR1 reads SGHKS; CDR2 reads YYEKEE (reference sequence). The CDR3 has 15 residues. Trimming left V 2 bases short and J 0 bases short, with 11 bases between. The CDR3 DNA reads TGTGCCAGCAGCTTTACCTCCCAGTACCAAGAGACCCAGTACTTC. Translated: CASSFTSQYQETQYF.

The chain is built from TRBV12-3 or TRBV12-4 and TRBJ1-2; D is ambiguous. The length of the CDR3 is 11 residues. Trimming took 3 bases from V and 7 from J, leaving 6 bases between them. The CDR3 nucleotides are TGTGCCAGCAGTTTCCTGGGTGGCTACACCTTC. Amino acids: CASSFLGGYTF.

The chain recombines TRBV30 with TRBJ2-1; tentatively, D is TRBD2 (6 bases). V was trimmed by 0 bases and J by 0 bases, leaving 9 bases between them. The germline gives CDR1 GTSNPN, CDR2 SVGIG (reference sequence). This CDR3 comprises 15 residues. The CDR3 protein is CAWSVRRGSYNEQFF. The CDR3 nucleotides read TGTGCCTGGAGTGTACGGCGGGGCTCCTACAATGAGCAGTTCTTC. The full variable domain, completed using reference TRBV30 and TRBJ2-1, is SQTIHQWPATLVQPVGSPLSLECTVEGTSNPNLYWYRQAAGRGLQLLFYSVGIGQISSEVPQNLSASRPQDRQFILSSKKLLLSDSGFYLCAWSVRRGSYNEQFFGPGTRLTVL.

This clonotype was seen a single time. This rearrangement joins TRBV18 to TRBJ2-6; no definite D call. V was shortened by 3 bases and J by 4 bases, with 16 bases between the two germline ends. The germline gives CDR1 KGHSH, CDR2 LQKENI. The CDR3 consists of 17 residues. The CDR3 DNA follows: TGTGCCAGCTCACCCCGGGCCACCTTGTGGGGGGCCAACGTCCTGACTTTC. It codes for CASSPRATLWGANVLTF. Combining the CDR3 with reference TRBV18 and TRBJ2-6 gives the whole variable domain NAGVMQNPRHLVRRRGQEARLRCSPMKGHSHVYWYRQLPEEGLKFMVYLQKENIIDESGMPKERFSAEFPKEGPSILRIQQVVRGDSAAYFCASSPRATLWGANVLTFGAGSRLTVL.

This clonotype appeared a few times. The rearrangement uses TRBV12-3 or TRBV12-4 and TRBJ2-3, with TRBD2 as a possible D gene (6 bases). V was pared by 8 bases and J by 2 bases, with 11 bases between. There are 13 residues in the CDR3. The CDR3 nucleotides are TGTGCCAGCTCACGGGGGTACACAGATACGCAGTATTTT. Protein: CASSRGYTDTQYF.

This clonotype was found many times. The V and J genes are TRBV29-1 and TRBJ2-5, with unresolved D. The CDR3 totals 11 residues. Trimming pared 4 bases from V and 4 bases from J, leaving 7 bases between. Germline CDR1 and CDR2: SQVTM and ANQGSEA. CDR3 sequence reads: CSVVVGETQYF. The CDR3 nucleotides are TGCAGCGTTGTTGTGGGAGAGACCCAGTACTTC.

About this clonotype: A read error may account for a junction end that differs from germline. The chain recombines TRBV20-1 with TRBJ2-7; no clear D gene. Per the germline V gene, CDR1 is DFQATT and CDR2 is SNEGSKA (reference sequence). The CDR3 loop spans 14 amino acids. The DNA for the CDR3 is TGCAGTGCTAGAGATAAAACGATCTCCTACAAGCAGTACTTC. Encoded protein: CSARDKTISYKQYF.

In this sample, this clonotype turned up a few times. This chain connects TRBV12-3 or TRBV12-4 to TRBJ1-5, with D possibly matching TRBD1 (5 bases). This CDR3 has 14 residues. Trimming took 6 bases from V and 7 from J, leaving 16 bases between them. The CDR3 nucleotides read TGTGCCAGCAGCCAACAGGCCTTCGGGCAGCCCCAGCATTTT. Its translation is CASSQQAFGQPQHF.

The chain joins TRBV7-2 to TRBJ2-5; TRBD1 matches at 11 bases. The trim removed 5 bases at V and 5 bases at J, leaving 7 bases unmatched. The CDR3 is 15 residues long. Germline CDR1 is SGHTA and CDR2 is FQGNSA. CDR3 in DNA: TGTGCCAGCAGCCCCGGACAGGGGGCAATGGAGACCCAGTACTTC. Its translation is CASSPGQGAMETQYF.

Points on this clonotype: Since the CDR3 does not end with the conserved phenylalanine or tryptophan, this likely comes from a read error. The chain joins TRBV29-1 to TRBJ2-3, with D tentatively TRBD1 (6 bases). V lost 8 bases and J 2 bases, leaving 14 bases between the germline ends. CDR1 and CDR2 (germline): SQVTM, ANQGSEA. The CDR3 is 13 residues long. The CDR3 is CSTYTGNTDTQYS. Written as DNA, the CDR3 is TGCAGCACTTATACAGGGAACACAGATACGCAGTATTCT.

The chain combines TRBV7-2 with TRBJ2-4, with 11 bases matching TRBD1. CDR1 and CDR2 from the germline V gene are SGHTA and FQGNSA. The CDR3 is made up of 19 amino acids. V gave up 5 bases and J gave up 1 base; unmatched junction bases: 13. The CDR3 spells CASSIEGQGAGFAKNIQYF. The CDR3 coding sequence is TGTGCCAGCAGCATAGAAGGACAGGGGGCGGGATTTGCCAAAAACATTCAGTACTTC.

In this sample, this clonotype turned up many times. This chain links TRBV7-9 with TRBJ1-5; D uncertain. CDR1 and CDR2 (germline): SEHNR, FQNEAQ (reference sequence). Trimming left V 4 bases short and J 7 bases short, with 8 bases between. The CDR3 loop spans 12 amino acids. CDR3 region: CASSSLGQPQHF. The CDR3 nucleotides read TGTGCCAGCAGCTCGCTGGGCCAGCCCCAGCATTTT.

In this sample, this clonotype turned up many times. V usage is TRBV5-6 and J usage is TRBJ2-2, with D hard to call. The CDR3 totals 14 residues. Germline-derived CDR1 and CDR2 are SGHDT and YYEEEE. V shed 0 bases and J shed 1 base, with 4 bases lying between them. The CDR3 sequence is CASSLGQNTGELFF. The CDR3 bases are TGTGCCAGCAGCTTGGGACAGAACACCGGGGAGCTGTTTTTT.

This clonotype has a handful of counts. Here the CDR3 DNA reads TGTGCCAGCAGTTACCTTTCCGGGGGGGGGAGCACAGATACGCAGTATTTT. It is translated as CASSYLSGGGSTDTQYF. The rearrangement links TRBV6-6 to TRBJ2-3; 8 nucleotides line up with TRBD2. After removal of 2 bases from V and 0 bases from J, the junction contained 7 bases not matched to a gene. Germline V lookup: CDR1 MNHNY, CDR2 SVGAGI (reference sequence). The CDR3 has 17 residues.

This clonotype occurred many times. This chain links TRBV7-2 with TRBJ2-1, with 8 bases fitting TRBD2. The germline gives CDR1 SGHTA, CDR2 FQGNSA. CDR3 length: 14 amino acids. The trim removed 0 bases at V and 12 bases at J, leaving 7 bases unmatched. The CDR3 DNA reads TGTGCCAGCAGCTTAGCGGGTAGCGGGGTCCGGCAGTTCTTC. This translates into CASSLAGSGVRQFF.

The genes are TRBV2 and TRBJ2-5, with a weak D call TRBD1 (6 bases). This CDR3 has 13 amino acids. Trimming took 10 bases from V and 5 from J, leaving 17 bases between them. Per germline, CDR1 SNHLY and CDR2 FYNNEI. This CDR3 reads CATRDIPQETQYF. DNA of the CDR3: TGTGCCACCCGGGACATCCCCCAGGAGACCCAGTACTTC.

The rearrangement joins TRBV28 to TRBJ2-7; D gene unclear. Germline CDR1 reads MDHEN; CDR2 reads SYDVKM. The CDR3 sequence is 15 residues long. Trimming took off 3 bases at V and 4 bases at J, with 16 bases between the two ends. The CDR3 loop reads CASSFWEATQYEQYF. The CDR3 coding sequence is TGTGCCAGCAGTTTCTGGGAAGCGACGCAGTACGAGCAGTACTTC.